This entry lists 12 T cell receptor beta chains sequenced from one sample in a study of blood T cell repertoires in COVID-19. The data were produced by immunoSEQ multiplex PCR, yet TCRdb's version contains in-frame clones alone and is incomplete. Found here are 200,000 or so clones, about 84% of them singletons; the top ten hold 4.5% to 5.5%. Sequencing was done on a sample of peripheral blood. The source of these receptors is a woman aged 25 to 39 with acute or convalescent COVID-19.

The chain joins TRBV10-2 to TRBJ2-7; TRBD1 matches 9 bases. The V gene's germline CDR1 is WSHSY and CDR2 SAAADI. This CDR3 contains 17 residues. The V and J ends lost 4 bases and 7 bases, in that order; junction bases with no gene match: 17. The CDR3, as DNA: TGCGCCAGCAGTGGTGGCCCACAGGGGGCGCTCGGAAGGGAGCAGTACTTC. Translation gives CASSGGPQGALGREQYF.

The CDR3 region has the DNA TGTGCCAGCAGCCAATACAGGGACAGCAGCCTTACAGATACGCAGTATTTT. It codes for CASSQYRDSSLTDTQYF. The chain combines TRBV3-1 (or the pseudogene TRBV3-2) with TRBJ2-3, with 7 bases identical to TRBD1. This CDR3 has 17 residues. The V gene's germline CDR1 is LGHDT and CDR2 YNNKEL (reference sequence). V shed 2 bases and J 3 bases; nucleotides not matched to a gene: 11.

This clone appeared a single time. The CDR3 coding sequence is TGTGCCAGCAGCCAACCGGGAGGAGGGAGGGACGGCTACACCTTC. Its translation is CASSQPGGGRDGYTF. V usage is TRBV4-2 and J usage is TRBJ1-2, with TRBD1 as a possible D gene (5 bases). Germline V CDR1 and CDR2: LGHNA, YNFKEQ. This CDR3 has 15 residues. V lost 2 bases and J lost 8, with 18 bases in between.

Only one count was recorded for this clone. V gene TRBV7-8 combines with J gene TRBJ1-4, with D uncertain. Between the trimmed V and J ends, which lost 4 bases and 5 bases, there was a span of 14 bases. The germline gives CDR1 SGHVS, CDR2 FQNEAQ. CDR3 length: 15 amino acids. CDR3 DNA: TGTGCCAGCAGCTCCCGCCCTCGGTGGAATGAAAAACTGTTTTTT. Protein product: CASSSRPRWNEKLFF.

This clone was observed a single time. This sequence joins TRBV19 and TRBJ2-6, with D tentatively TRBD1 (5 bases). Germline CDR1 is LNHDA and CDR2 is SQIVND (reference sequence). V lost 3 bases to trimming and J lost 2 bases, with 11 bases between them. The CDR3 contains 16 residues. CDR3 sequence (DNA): TGTGCCAGTAGTATTGTGGTCAGGGCTGGGGCCAACGTCCTGACTTTC. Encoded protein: CASSIVVRAGANVLTF.

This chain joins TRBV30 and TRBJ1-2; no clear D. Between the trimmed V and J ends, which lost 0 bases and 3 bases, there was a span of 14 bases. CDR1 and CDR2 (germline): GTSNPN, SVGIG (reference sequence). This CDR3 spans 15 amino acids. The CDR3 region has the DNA TGTGCCTGGAGTGTACGGGGTAGCCCTTACTATGGCTACACCTTC. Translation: CAWSVRGSPYYGYTF.

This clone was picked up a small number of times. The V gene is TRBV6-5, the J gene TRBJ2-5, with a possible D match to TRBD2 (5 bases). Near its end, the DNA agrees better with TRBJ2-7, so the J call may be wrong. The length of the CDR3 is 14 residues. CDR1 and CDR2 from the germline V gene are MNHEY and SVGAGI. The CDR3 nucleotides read TGTGCCAGCAGCCTCATGGACGGAGGATACGAGCAGTACTTC. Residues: CASSLMDGGYEQYF.

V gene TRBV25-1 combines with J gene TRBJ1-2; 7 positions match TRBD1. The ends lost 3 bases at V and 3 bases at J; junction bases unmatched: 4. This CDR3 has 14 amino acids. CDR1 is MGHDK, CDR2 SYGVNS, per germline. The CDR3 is CASSDLGQYYGYTF. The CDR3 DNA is TGTGCCAGCAGTGACTTGGGACAGTACTATGGCTACACCTTC.

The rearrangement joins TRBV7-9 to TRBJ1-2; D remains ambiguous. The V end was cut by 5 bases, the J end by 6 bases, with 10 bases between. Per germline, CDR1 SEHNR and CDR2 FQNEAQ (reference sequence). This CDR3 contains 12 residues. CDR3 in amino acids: CASSPTVDGYTF. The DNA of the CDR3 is TGTGCCAGCAGCCCCACAGTGGATGGCTACACCTTC. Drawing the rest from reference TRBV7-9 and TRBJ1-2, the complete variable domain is DTGVSQNPRHKITKRGQNVTFRCDPISEHNRLYWYRQTLGQGPEFLTYFQNEAQLEKSRLLSDRFSAERPKGSFSTLEIQRTEQGDSAMYLCASSPTVDGYTFGSGTRLTVV.

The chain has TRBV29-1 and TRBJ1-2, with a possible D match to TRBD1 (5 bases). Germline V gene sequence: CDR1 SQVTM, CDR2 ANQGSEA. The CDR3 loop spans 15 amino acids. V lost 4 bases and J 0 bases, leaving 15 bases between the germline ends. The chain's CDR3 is CSVVQPTASNYGYTF. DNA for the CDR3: TGCAGCGTTGTCCAGCCGACAGCGTCTAACTATGGCTACACCTTC.

CDR3 residues: CASSTTGQAPGLGRSDTQYF. The CDR3 DNA follows: TGTGCCAGTAGTACCACGGGACAGGCGCCGGGACTCGGACGATCAGATACGCAGTATTTT. The rearrangement links TRBV19 to TRBJ2-3; the match to TRBD1 covers 8 bases. The CDR3 sequence is 20 residues long. Germline V CDR1 and CDR2: LNHDA, SQIVND (reference sequence). V gave up 4 bases and J gave up 4 bases; unmatched junction bases: 22.

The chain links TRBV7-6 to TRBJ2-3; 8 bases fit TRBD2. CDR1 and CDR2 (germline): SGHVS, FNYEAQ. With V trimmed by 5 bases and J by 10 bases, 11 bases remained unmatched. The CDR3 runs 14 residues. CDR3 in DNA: TGTGCCAGCAGCCCGGGAGGGGGTAAGGGGGCGCAGTATTTT. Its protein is CASSPGGGKGAQYF.